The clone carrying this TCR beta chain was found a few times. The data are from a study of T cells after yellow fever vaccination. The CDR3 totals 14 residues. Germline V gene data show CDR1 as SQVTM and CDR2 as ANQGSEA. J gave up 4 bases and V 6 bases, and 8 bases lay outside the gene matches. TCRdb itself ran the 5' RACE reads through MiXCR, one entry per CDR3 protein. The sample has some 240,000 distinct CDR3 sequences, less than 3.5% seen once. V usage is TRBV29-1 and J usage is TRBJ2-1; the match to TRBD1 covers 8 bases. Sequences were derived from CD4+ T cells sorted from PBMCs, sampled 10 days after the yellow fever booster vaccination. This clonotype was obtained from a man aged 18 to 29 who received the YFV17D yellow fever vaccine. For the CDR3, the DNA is TGCAGCGTGACGGACAGGGCGTCTTACAATGAGCAGTTCTTC. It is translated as CSVTDRASYNEQFF.